This is a list of T cell receptor beta chains from one sample in a study of shared clonotypes between healthy human individuals. Clones were sequenced by immunoSEQ multiplex PCR, and TCRdb holds only the in-frame ones, with some missing. In the table there are millions of clones, more than 85% of which are singletons. The source material was naive CD8+ T cells from PBMCs. These receptors were collected from a man aged 18 to 35 in good health. Some clones in this sample may be carry-over from other donors' samples. CDR3s include the opening cysteine and the closing phenylalanine or tryptophan. Each record gives: D gene, V gene, J gene, clone size, CDR3 protein, CDR3 DNA. The D gene is left open where the match is weak. The size entry is marked missing in some rows and otherwise reads once, few, many or a size class.

TRBD2	TRBV5-8	TRBJ2-1	NA	CASSVDSGSFHEQFF	TGTGCCAGCAGCGTGGATAGCGGGAGTTTCCATGAGCAGTTCTTC
NA	TRBV29-1	TRBJ2-2	NA	CSAWGSVGTGELFF	TGCAGCGCTTGGGGCTCCGTTGGGACCGGGGAGCTGTTTTTT
NA	TRBV19	TRBJ1-1	once	CASSPGFGSGTEAFF	TGTGCCAGTAGTCCCGGCTTTGGGTCTGGCACTGAAGCTTTCTTT
TRBD2	TRBV11-2	TRBJ2-7	NA	CASSLKLAGGTYEQYF	TGTGCCAGCAGCTTAAAACTGGCGGGAGGGACCTACGAGCAGTACTTC
NA	TRBV28	TRBJ1-5	NA	CASSTWVAPNQPQHF	TGTGCCAGCAGTACGTGGGTCGCCCCCAATCAGCCCCAGCATTTT
TRBD1	TRBV7-9	TRBJ2-7	NA	CASSLVPGQGNYEQYF	TGTGCCAGCAGCTTAGTCCCGGGACAGGGGAACTACGAGCAGTACTTC
TRBD1	TRBV5-1	TRBJ2-4	NA	CASSLVGQGDFRNIQYF	TGCGCCAGCAGCTTGGTTGGACAGGGCGATTTTCGAAACATTCAGTACTTC
NA	TRBV5-5	TRBJ2-7	NA	CASRLGPGVSEQYF	TGTGCCAGCAGACTCGGCCCAGGTGTCTCCGAGCAGTACTTC
TRBD2	TRBV14	TRBJ2-1	NA	CASSQGGEGLDNEQFF	TGTGCCAGCAGCCAAGGAGGGGAGGGGTTGGACAATGAGCAGTTCTTC
NA	TRBV5-1	TRBJ1-2	NA	CASSLEAYYGYTF	TGCGCCAGCAGCTTGGAAGCTTACTATGGCTACACCTTC
NA	TRBV6-1	TRBJ2-5	NA	CASSDFRRPTLETQYF	TGTGCCAGCAGTGACTTTCGGCGACCCACCCTGGAGACCCAGTACTTC
NA	TRBV2	TRBJ1-3	NA	CASSESYREPGNTIYF	TGTGCCAGCAGTGAATCGTACAGGGAGCCTGGAAACACCATATATTTT
TRBD1	TRBV2	TRBJ1-2	NA	CASSGYETGVNYGYTF	TGTGCCAGCAGCGGATATGAGACAGGGGTTAACTATGGCTACACCTTC
NA	TRBV29-1	TRBJ1-1	few	CSAPGPTSDAFF	TGCAGCGCTCCAGGGCCGACATCGGACGCTTTCTTT
NA	TRBV28	TRBJ1-6	NA	CASSSPRSYNSPLHF	TGTGCCAGCAGTTCTCCCCGCTCCTATAATTCACCCCTCCACTTT
NA	TRBV7-9	TRBJ2-3	NA	CASSTSLADTQYF	TGTGCCAGCAGCACTTCTTTAGCAGATACGCAGTATTTT
TRBD1	TRBV6-6	TRBJ2-7	NA	CASRGDRGYEQYF	TGTGCCAGCAGGGGGGACAGGGGCTACGAGCAGTACTTC
NA	TRBV5-4	TRBJ1-3	once	CASSVDRFSSGNTIYF	TGTGCCAGCAGCGTTGACAGATTCAGCTCTGGAAACACCATATATTTT
NA	TRBV7-6	TRBJ2-5	NA	CASSLTRRGETQYF	TGTGCCAGCAGCTTAACCCGGAGGGGAGAGACCCAGTACTTC
NA	TRBV11-2	TRBJ2-3	once	CASSLRRERPTDTQYF	TGTGCCAGCAGCTTAAGGCGGGAACGCCCCACAGATACGCAGTATTTT
TRBD2	TRBV4-1	TRBJ2-1	NA	CASSLPALAGYNEQFF	TGCGCCAGCAGCCTACCAGCACTAGCGGGTTACAATGAGCAGTTCTTC
NA	TRBV10-1	TRBJ2-7	NA	CASSPGTHEQYF	TGCGCCAGCAGTCCGGGAACCCACGAGCAGTACTTC
TRBD2	TRBV2	TRBJ2-1	NA	CARVFLREGPSGGDNEQFF	TGTGCCAGGGTCTTCTTGCGGGAGGGCCCCTCAGGGGGGGACAATGAGCAGTTCTTC
NA	TRBV7-3	TRBJ2-2	NA	CASSLTGSTGELFF	TGTGCCAGCAGCTTAACAGGGAGCACCGGGGAGCTGTTTTTT
NA	TRBV9	TRBJ1-1	NA	CASSPIKNTEAFF	TGTGCCAGCAGCCCAATCAAGAACACTGAAGCTTTCTTT
NA	TRBV27	TRBJ1-2	NA	CASSPPGQPYGYTF	TGTGCCAGCAGTCCCCCCGGACAGCCCTATGGCTACACCTTC
TRBD1	TRBV27	TRBJ2-7	NA	CASSLLPGQGWAVTEQYF	TGTGCCAGCAGTTTATTGCCGGGACAGGGCTGGGCGGTTACCGAGCAGTACTTC
NA	TRBV21-1	TRBJ2-5	NA	CASSKDWGTSGHPSQYF	TGTGCCAGCAGCAAAGATTGGGGGACTAGCGGTCACCCGTCCCAGTACTTC
TRBD2	TRBV7-9	TRBJ2-1	NA	CASSYRSGRRSSYNEQFF	TGTGCCAGCAGCTACCGGAGCGGGAGGCGAAGCTCCTACAATGAGCAGTTCTTC
NA	TRBV2	TRBJ1-1	NA	CASRPPGPNTEAFF	TGTGCCAGCAGACCCCCCGGCCCGAACACTGAAGCTTTCTTT
TRBD1	TRBV7-3	TRBJ2-7	NA	CASSLTGQAYEQYF	TGTGCCAGCAGCTTAACGGGACAGGCCTACGAGCAGTACTTC
TRBD2	TRBV7-3	TRBJ2-2	NA	CASSLLAGPRSNTGELFF	TGTGCCAGCAGCTTACTAGCGGGACCCAGATCGAACACCGGGGAGCTGTTTTTT
NA	TRBV27	TRBJ2-5	NA	CASRLLGGETQYF	TGTGCCAGCAGGCTATTGGGGGGAGAGACCCAGTACTTC
NA	TRBV6-1	TRBJ2-7	NA	CASSEYDSYEQYF	TGTGCCAGCAGCGAGTACGACTCCTACGAGCAGTACTTC
NA	TRBV15	TRBJ1-5	NA	CATSRGLNQPQHF	TGTGCCACCAGCAGAGGGCTCAATCAGCCCCAGCATTTT
TRBD2	TRBV4-1	TRBJ2-1	NA	CASSHRTSVGNEQFF	TGCGCCAGCAGCCATAGGACTAGCGTAGGGAATGAGCAGTTCTTC
NA	TRBV6-5	TRBJ1-1	NA	CASSYHSGGYTEAFF	TGTGCCAGCAGTTACCACAGTGGTGGGTACACTGAAGCTTTCTTT
NA	TRBV29-1	TRBJ2-1	NA	CSVDFDNEQFF	TGCAGCGTTGATTTTGACAATGAGCAGTTCTTC
TRBD2	TRBV27	TRBJ2-7	NA	CASRGLAGDWVTYEQYF	TGTGCCAGCAGGGGGCTAGCGGGAGATTGGGTGACCTACGAGCAGTACTTC
NA	TRBV7-9	TRBJ2-7	NA	CASSTKGGVTGPGEQYF	TGTGCCAGCAGCACGAAAGGGGGGGTGACAGGTCCAGGCGAGCAGTACTTC
NA	TRBV15	TRBJ2-3	NA	CATSRDVGVSTDTQYF	TGTGCCACCAGCAGAGATGTGGGGGTATCCACAGATACGCAGTATTTT
NA	TRBV5-1	TRBJ2-1	once	CASSLGRDSYNEQFF	TGCGCCAGCAGCTTGGGGCGGGACAGCTACAATGAGCAGTTCTTC
TRBD1	TRBV25-1	TRBJ2-5	NA	CASSDPTGGWLQETQYF	TGTGCCAGCAGTGATCCGACAGGGGGCTGGCTCCAAGAGACCCAGTACTTC
TRBD2	TRBV7-2	TRBJ2-1	NA	CASSLIAGGSYNEQFF	TGTGCCAGCAGCTTAATTGCGGGGGGGTCCTACAATGAGCAGTTCTTC
NA	TRBV2	TRBJ2-7	few	CASRMGGEYF	TGTGCCAGCAGGATGGGCGGGGAGTACTTC
NA	TRBV19	TRBJ2-3	NA	CASSIVPLGDTDTQYF	TGTGCCAGTAGTATAGTCCCCCTCGGGGACACAGATACGCAGTATTTT
NA	TRBV18	TRBJ2-2	NA	CASSPSTMMYLRDTGELFF	TGTGCCAGCTCACCTTCGACTATGATGTATCTAAGGGACACCGGGGAGCTGTTTTTT
NA	TRBV5-6	TRBJ1-2	NA	CASSLATGGAYGYTF	TGTGCCAGCAGCTTGGCTACAGGTGGGGCCTATGGCTACACCTTC
TRBD1	TRBV7-9	TRBJ2-2	once	CASSSDRGPNTGELFF	TGTGCCAGCAGCTCGGACAGGGGGCCGAACACCGGGGAGCTGTTTTTT
TRBD2	TRBV30	TRBJ2-1	NA	CAWGLAGTGEQFF	TGTGCCTGGGGACTAGCGGGCACGGGTGAGCAGTTCTTC
NA	TRBV7-9	TRBJ2-3	NA	CASGGRSTDTQYF	TGTGCCAGCGGGGGCCGAAGCACAGATACGCAGTATTTT
TRBD2	TRBV9	TRBJ2-7	NA	CASSITSGSEQYF	TGTGCCAGCAGCATTACTAGCGGGAGCGAGCAGTACTTC
NA	TRBV5-1	TRBJ2-2	few	CASSYWRAGVTGELFF	TGCGCCAGCAGCTATTGGCGGGCAGGGGTAACCGGGGAGCTGTTTTTT
NA	TRBV6-1	TRBJ2-3	NA	CASSEYRGNTDTQYF	TGTGCCAGCAGTGAATATCGCGGTAACACAGATACGCAGTATTTT
NA	TRBV9	TRBJ1-1	NA	CASTAGGEAFF	TGTGCCAGCACCGCGGGGGGTGAAGCTTTCTTT